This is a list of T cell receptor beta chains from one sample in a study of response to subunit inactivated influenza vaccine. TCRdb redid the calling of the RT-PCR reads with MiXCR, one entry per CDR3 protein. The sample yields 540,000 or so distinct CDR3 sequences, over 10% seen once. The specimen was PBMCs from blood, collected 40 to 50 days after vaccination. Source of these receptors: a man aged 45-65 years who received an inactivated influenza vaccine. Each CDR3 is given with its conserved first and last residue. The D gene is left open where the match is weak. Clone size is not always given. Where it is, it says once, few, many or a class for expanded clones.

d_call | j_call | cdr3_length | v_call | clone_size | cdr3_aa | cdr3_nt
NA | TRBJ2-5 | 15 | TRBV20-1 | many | CSAREGTDAKETQYF | TGCAGTGCTAGAGAGGGGACGGACGCTAAAGAGACCCAGTACTTC
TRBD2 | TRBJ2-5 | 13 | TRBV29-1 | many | CSVETSGRETQYF | TGCAGCGTTGAGACTAGCGGTCGAGAGACCCAGTACTTC
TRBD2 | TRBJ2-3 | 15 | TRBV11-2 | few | CASSTGLAGYDTQYF | TGTGCCAGCAGCACAGGACTAGCGGGGTACGATACGCAGTATTTT
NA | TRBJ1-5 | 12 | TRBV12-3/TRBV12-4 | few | CASSLDTQPQHF | TGTGCCAGCAGTTTAGACACGCAGCCCCAGCATTTT
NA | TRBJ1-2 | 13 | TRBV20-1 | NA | CSARPAMRYGYTF | TGCAGTGCCCGTCCGGCTATGCGATATGGCTACACCTTC
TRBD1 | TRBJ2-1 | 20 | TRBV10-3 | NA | CAISAIPLEGAGGSYNEQFF | TGTGCCATCAGTGCTATACCTCTCGAGGGGGCCGGTGGGTCCTACAATGAGCAGTTCTTC
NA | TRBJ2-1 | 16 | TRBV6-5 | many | CASSYKRQLTHREQFF | TGTGCCAGCAGTTACAAGAGACAGCTCACCCATCGGGAGCAGTTCTTC
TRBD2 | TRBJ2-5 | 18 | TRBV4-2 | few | CASSPRRSSGGDQETQYF | TGTGCCAGCAGCCCCCGAAGGAGTAGCGGGGGCGACCAAGAGACCCAGTACTTC
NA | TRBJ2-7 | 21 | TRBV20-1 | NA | CSARDPHFAAAETALYYEQYF | TGCAGTGCTAGAGATCCACATTTTGCGGCGGCCGAGACGGCCCTCTACTACGAGCAGTACTTC
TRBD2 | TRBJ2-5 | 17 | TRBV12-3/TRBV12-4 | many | CASIVGTSGSGGETQYF | TGTGCCAGCATTGTAGGGACTAGCGGGAGTGGGGGAGAGACCCAGTACTTC
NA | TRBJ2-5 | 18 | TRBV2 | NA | CARCFGYGLTVAVETQYF | TGTGCCCGCTGTTTTGGATACGGGCTGACCGTGGCTGTGGAGACCCAGTACTTC
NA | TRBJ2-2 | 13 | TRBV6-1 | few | CASRRDLTGELFF | TGTGCCAGCAGGAGGGACCTCACCGGGGAGCTGTTTTTT
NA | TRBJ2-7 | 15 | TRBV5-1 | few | CASSLQAERPYEQYF | TGCGCCAGCAGCTTGCAAGCGGAGAGACCCTACGAGCAGTACTTC
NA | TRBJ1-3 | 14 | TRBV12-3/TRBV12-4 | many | CASSLRDNADTIYF | TGTGCCAGCAGTTTAAGGGACAACGCGGACACCATATATTTT
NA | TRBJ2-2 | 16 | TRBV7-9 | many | CASSFPTGSVAGELFF | TGTGCCAGCAGCTTCCCTACAGGGAGTGTAGCCGGGGAGCTGTTTTTT
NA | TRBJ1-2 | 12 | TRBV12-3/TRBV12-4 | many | CASSLPGYGYTF | TGTGCCAGCAGCCTCCCGGGCTATGGCTACACCTTC
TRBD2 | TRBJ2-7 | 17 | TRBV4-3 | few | CASSQEWLAVSSYEQYF | TGCGCCAGCAGCCAAGAGTGGCTAGCGGTAAGCTCCTACGAGCAGTACTTC
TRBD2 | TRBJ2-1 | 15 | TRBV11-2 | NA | CASGPGTSGSNEQFF | TGTGCCAGCGGTCCAGGGACTAGCGGAAGCAATGAGCAGTTCTTC
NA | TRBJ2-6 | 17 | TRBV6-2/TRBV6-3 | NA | CASRRLGRTSGANVLTF | TGTGCCAGCAGACGCCTGGGACGGACCTCTGGGGCCAACGTCCTGACTTTC
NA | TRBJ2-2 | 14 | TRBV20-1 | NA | CSATGTSHPGELFF | TGCAGTGCTACCGGGACATCTCACCCCGGGGAGCTGTTTTTT
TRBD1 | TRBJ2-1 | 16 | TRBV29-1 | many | CSVDDRDLRFDNEQFF | TGCAGCGTTGACGACAGGGATTTACGCTTCGACAATGAGCAGTTCTTC
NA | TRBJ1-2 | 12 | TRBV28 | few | CASSLLPQGYTF | TGTGCCAGCAGTTTATTGCCCCAAGGCTACACCTTC
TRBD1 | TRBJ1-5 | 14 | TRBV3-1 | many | CASSQGQGNQPQHF | TGCGCCAGCAGCCAAGGACAGGGCAATCAGCCCCAGCATTTT
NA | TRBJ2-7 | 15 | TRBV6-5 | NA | CASSYSFGASEEQYF | TGTGCCAGCAGTTACTCTTTTGGGGCCTCGGAGGAGCAGTACTTC
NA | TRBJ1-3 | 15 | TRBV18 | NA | CASSPLTGFGNTIYF | TGTGCCAGCTCACCCTTGACGGGGTTCGGAAACACCATATATTTT
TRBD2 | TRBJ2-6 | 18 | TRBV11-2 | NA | CASSTTGLVYSGANVLTF | TGTGCCAGCAGCACTACGGGACTAGTGTACTCTGGGGCCAACGTCCTGACTTTC
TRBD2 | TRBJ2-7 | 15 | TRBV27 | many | CASSLTSGTRGEQYF | TGTGCCAGCAGTCTCACCTCCGGGACTAGAGGCGAGCAGTACTTC
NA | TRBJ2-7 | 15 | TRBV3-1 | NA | CASSPSRGGFHEQYF | TGTGCCAGCAGCCCGTCGCGGGGTGGGTTCCACGAGCAGTACTTC
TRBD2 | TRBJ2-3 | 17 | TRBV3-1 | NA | CASSQDWAGGLRDTQYF | TGTGCCAGCAGCCAAGATTGGGCGGGGGGCCTACGAGATACGCAGTATTTT
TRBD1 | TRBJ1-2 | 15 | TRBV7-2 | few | CASSPHGTGIYGYTF | TGTGCCAGCAGCCCACATGGGACAGGAATCTATGGCTACACCTTC
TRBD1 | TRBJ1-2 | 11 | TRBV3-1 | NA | CASSQDRDYTF | TGTGCCAGCAGCCAGGACAGGGACTACACCTTC
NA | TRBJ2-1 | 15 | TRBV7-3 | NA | CASSLNGYSYNEQFF | TGTGCCAGCAGCTTAAACGGGTACTCCTACAATGAGCAGTTCTTC
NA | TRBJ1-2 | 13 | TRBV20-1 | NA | CSAYTRGGQGYTF | TGCAGTGCCTACACCCGGGGGGGTCAAGGCTACACCTTC
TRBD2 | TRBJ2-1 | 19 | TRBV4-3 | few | CASSQDGLEGTSGYNEQFF | TGCGCCAGCAGCCAAGATGGGTTAGAAGGGACTAGCGGATACAATGAGCAGTTCTTC
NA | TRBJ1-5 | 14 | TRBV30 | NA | CAWSEGNPNQPQHF | TGTGCCTGGAGTGAGGGAAACCCCAATCAGCCCCAGCATTTT
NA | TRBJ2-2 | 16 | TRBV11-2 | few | CASSSVGRLRTGELFF | TGTGCCAGCAGCTCCGTAGGGCGACTTCGCACCGGGGAGCTGTTTTTT
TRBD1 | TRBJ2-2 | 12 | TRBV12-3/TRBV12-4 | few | CASSLDRVGLFF | TGTGCCAGCAGCCTAGACAGGGTCGGGCTGTTTTTT
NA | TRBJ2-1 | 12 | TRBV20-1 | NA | CSARSTYNEQFF | TGCAGTGCTAGATCTACGTACAATGAGCAGTTCTTC
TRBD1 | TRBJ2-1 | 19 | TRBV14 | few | CASSHARVPRDRVFHEQFF | TGTGCCAGCAGCCATGCGAGGGTACCCCGGGACAGGGTTTTCCATGAGCAGTTCTTC
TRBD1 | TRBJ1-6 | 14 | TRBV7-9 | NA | CASSLGQGVSPLHF | TGTGCCAGCAGCTTAGGACAGGGGGTTTCACCCCTCCACTTT
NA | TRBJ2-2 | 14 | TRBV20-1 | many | CSARVQGRTGELFF | TGCAGTGCTAGAGTGCAGGGACGGACCGGGGAGCTGTTTTTT
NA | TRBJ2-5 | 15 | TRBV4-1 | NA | CASSRGRADQETQYF | TGCGCCAGCAGCCGAGGCCGGGCAGACCAAGAGACCCAGTACTTC
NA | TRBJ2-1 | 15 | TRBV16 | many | CASSLLRQGGNEQFF | TGTGCCAGCAGCCTTCTCAGGCAGGGAGGCAATGAGCAGTTCTTC
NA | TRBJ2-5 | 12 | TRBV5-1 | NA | CASFVQAETQYF | TGCGCCAGCTTCGTCCAGGCGGAGACCCAGTACTTC
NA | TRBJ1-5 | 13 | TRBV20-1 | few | CSASRGKNQPQHF | TGCAGTGCTAGTCGAGGAAAGAATCAGCCCCAGCATTTT
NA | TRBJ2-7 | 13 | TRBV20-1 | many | CSARVTAPGEQYF | TGCAGTGCTAGGGTGACGGCCCCGGGAGAGCAGTACTTC
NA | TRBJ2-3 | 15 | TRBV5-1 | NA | CASSLAGRLTDTQYF | TGCGCCAGCAGCTTGGCGGGCAGACTCACAGATACGCAGTATTTT
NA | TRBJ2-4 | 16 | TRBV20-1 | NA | CSASRYNLGQKNIQYF | TGCAGTGCTAGCCGATATAATCTGGGCCAAAAAAACATTCAGTACTTC
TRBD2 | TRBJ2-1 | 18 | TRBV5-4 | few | CASSLESSGGSSYNEQFF | TGTGCCAGCAGCTTGGAATCTAGCGGGGGGAGCTCCTACAATGAGCAGTTCTTC
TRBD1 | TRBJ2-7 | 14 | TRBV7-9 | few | CASSRGTGFNEQYF | TGTGCCAGCAGCCGCGGGACAGGGTTCAACGAGCAGTACTTC
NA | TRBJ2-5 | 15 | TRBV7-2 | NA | CASSLRSGAAETQYF | TGTGCCAGCAGCTTACGGTCCGGGGCCGCAGAGACCCAGTACTTC